This entry describes one T cell receptor beta chain. Its specificity is unknown. Template switching (which added a universal primer site) was used, and cDNA carried unique molecular identifiers. Each CDR3 protein is one row after TCRdb ran MiXCR on the 5' RACE reads. The sample consists of 400,000 to 550,000 distinct CDR3 sequences, over 11% of them appearing once. Per the germline V gene, CDR1 is DFQATT and CDR2 is SNEGSKA (reference sequence). The CDR3 runs to 15 residues. Germline trimming cut 3 bases from V and 4 bases from J; bases unmatched to any gene: 8. The sample originates from a study of identical twins. Findings of the study overall: Beta out-of-frame twin sharing showed a weaker excess. The presence of invariant MAIT and iNKT cells could partly confound analyses of zero-insertion sequences.

These same records also appear under a second study, on yellow fever vaccine responses in identical twins.

The V and J genes are TRBV20-1 and TRBJ2-1; 8 bases are a match to TRBD2. The source material was CD4+ T cells sorted from blood. This receptor was taken from a woman aged 18-29 years in good health. CDR3 nucleotide sequence: TGCAGTGCTAGTAATGCGCGGGAGGTGTACAATGAGCAGTTCTTC. Protein sequence: CSASNAREVYNEQFF.